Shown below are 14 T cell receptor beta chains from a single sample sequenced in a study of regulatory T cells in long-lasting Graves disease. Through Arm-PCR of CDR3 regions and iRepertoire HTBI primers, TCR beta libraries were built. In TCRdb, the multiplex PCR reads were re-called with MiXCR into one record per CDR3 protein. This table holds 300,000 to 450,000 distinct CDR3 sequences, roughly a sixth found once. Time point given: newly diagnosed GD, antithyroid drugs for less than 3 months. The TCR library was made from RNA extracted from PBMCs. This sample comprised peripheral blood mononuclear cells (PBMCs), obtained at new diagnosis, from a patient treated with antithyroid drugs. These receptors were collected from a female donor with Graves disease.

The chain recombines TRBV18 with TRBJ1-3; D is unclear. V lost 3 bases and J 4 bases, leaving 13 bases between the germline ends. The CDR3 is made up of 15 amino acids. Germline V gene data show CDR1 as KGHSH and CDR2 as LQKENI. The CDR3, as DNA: TGTGCCAGCTCACCCGACCTTCTTTCGGGAAACACCATATATTTT. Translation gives CASSPDLLSGNTIYF.

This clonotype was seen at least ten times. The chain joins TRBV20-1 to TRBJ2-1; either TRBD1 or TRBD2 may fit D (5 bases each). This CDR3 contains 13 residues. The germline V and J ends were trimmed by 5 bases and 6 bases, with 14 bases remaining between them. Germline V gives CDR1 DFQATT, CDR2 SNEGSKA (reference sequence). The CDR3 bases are TGCAGTGCTGGGGGAGATCTGGGCAATGAGCAGTTCTTC. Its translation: CSAGGDLGNEQFF.

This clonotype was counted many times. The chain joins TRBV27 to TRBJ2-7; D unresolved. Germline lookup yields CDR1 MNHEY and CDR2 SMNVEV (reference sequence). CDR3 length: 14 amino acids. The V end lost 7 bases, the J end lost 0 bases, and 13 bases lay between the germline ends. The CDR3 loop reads CASNPVADSYEQYF. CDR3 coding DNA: TGTGCCAGCAATCCCGTGGCGGACTCCTACGAGCAGTACTTC.

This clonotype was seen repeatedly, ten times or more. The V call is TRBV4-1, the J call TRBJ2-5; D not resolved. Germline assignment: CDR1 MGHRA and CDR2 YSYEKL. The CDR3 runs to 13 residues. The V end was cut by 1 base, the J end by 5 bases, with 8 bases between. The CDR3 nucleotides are TGCGCCAGCAGCCAAGTCCTAGGGGAGACCCAGTACTTC. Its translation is CASSQVLGETQYF.

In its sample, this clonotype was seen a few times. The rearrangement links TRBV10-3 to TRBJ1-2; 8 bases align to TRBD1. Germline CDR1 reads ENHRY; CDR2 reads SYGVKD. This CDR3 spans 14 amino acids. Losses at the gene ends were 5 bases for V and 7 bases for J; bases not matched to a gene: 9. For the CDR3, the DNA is TGTGCCATCAGTACACAGGGGGTTGTCCGTGGCTACACCTTC. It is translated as CAISTQGVVRGYTF.

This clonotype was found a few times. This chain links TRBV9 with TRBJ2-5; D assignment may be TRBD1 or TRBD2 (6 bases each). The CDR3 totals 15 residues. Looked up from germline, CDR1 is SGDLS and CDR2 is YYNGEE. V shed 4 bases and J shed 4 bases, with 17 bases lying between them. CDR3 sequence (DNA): TGTGCCAGCAGCACCGGAGGGGGGATCGTAGAGACCCAGTACTTC. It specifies CASSTGGGIVETQYF.

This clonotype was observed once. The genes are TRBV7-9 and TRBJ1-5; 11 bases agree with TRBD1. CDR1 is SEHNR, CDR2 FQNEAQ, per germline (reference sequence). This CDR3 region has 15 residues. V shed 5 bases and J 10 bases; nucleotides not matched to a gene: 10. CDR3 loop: CASSQDRDRGTPQHF. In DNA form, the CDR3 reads TGTGCCAGCAGCCAGGACCGGGACAGGGGGACACCCCAGCATTTT.

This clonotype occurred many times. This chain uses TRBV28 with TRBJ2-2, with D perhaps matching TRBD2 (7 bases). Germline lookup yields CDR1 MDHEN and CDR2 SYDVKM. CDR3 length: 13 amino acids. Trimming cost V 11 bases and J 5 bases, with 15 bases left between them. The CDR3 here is CASRGAKTGELFF. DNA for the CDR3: TGTGCCTCCCGGGGGGCAAAGACCGGGGAGCTGTTTTTT.

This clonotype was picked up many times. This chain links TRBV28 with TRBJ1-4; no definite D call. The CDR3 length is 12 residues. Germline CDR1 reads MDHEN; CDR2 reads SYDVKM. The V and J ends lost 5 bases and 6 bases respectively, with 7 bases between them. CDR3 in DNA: TGTGCCAGCAGTCCACCTTATGAAAAACTGTTTTTT. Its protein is CASSPPYEKLFF.

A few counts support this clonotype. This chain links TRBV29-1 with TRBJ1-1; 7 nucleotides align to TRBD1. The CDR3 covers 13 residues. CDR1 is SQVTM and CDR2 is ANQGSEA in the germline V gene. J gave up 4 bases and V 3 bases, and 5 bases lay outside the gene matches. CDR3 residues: CSVDRGGSTEAFF. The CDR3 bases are TGCAGCGTTGACAGGGGGGGGTCCACTGAAGCTTTCTTT.

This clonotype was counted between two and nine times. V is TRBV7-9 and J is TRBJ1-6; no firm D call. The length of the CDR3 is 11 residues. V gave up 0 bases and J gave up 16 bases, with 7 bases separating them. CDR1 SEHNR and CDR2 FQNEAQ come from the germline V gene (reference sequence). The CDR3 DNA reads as TGTGCCAGCAGCTTAGCAGGCCCACTCCACTTT. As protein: CASSLAGPLHF. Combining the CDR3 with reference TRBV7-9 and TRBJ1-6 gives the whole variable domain DTGVSQNPRHKITKRGQNVTFRCDPISEHNRLYWYRQTLGQGPEFLTYFQNEAQLEKSRLLSDRFSAERPKGSFSTLEIQRTEQGDSAMYLCASSLAGPLHFGNGTRLTVT.

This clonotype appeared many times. CDR3 sequence reads: CASSWDRGEAFF. CDR3 DNA: TGCGCCAGCAGCTGGGACAGGGGTGAAGCTTTCTTT. The rearrangement uses TRBV5-1 and TRBJ1-1; 10 bases line up with TRBD1. Germline-derived CDR1 and CDR2 are SGHRS and YFSETQ. V trimming: 3 bases; J trimming: 7 bases; junction bases outside the gene matches: 0. There are 12 residues in the CDR3.

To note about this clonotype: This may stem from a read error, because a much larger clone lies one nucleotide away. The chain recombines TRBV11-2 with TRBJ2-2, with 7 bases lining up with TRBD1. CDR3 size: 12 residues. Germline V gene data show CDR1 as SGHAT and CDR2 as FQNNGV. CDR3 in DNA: TGTGCGCAAAGGGGGCCCACCGGGGAGCTGTTTTTT. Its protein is CAQRGPTGELFF.

CDR3 sequence: CASSRGGEGEQFF. The CDR3 bases are TGTGCCAGCAGCCGGGGGGGGGAGGGTGAGCAGTTCTTC. The gene calls are TRBV7-2 and TRBJ2-1; 8 bases align to TRBD2. The CDR3 length is 13 residues. From germline, CDR1 is SGHTA and CDR2 FQGNSA. With 5 bases clipped from V and 9 bases from J, the junction kept 6 bases outside the gene matches. The full variable domain, rest sourced from reference TRBV7-2 and TRBJ2-1, is GAGVSQSPSNKVTEKGKDVELRCDPISGHTALYWYRQSLGQGLEFLIYFQGNSAPDKSGLPSDRFSAERTGGSVSTLTIQRTQQEDSAVYLCASSRGGEGEQFFGPGTRLTVL.